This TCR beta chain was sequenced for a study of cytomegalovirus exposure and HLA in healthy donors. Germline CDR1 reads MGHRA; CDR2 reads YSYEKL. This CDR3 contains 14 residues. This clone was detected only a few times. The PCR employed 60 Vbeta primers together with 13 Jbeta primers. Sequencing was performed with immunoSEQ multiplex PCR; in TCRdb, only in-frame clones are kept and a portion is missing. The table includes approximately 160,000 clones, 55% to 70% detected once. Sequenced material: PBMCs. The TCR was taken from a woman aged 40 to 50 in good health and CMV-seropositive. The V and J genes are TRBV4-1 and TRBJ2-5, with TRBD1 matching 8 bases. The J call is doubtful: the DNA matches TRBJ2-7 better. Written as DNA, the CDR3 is TGCGCCAGCAGCCAACCCGGACAGGGCTACGAGCAGTACTTC. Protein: CASSQPGQGYEQYF.